This record looks at one T cell receptor beta chain sequence and its context. The entry originates in a study of T cells in Graves' hyperthyroidism and ophthalmopathy. There are 15 residues in the CDR3. CDR1 is SGDLS, CDR2 YYNGEE, per germline. V lost 8 bases to trimming and J lost 5 bases, with 23 bases between them. Researchers amplified the TCR beta CDR3 regions from RNA transcripts. During a first-round RT-PCR of the TCR CDR3, the HTBI primer set was used. TCRdb passed the multiplex PCR reads through MiXCR, listing each CDR3 protein once. The sample lists about 640,000 distinct CDR3 sequences, less than 25% occurring once.

V usage is TRBV9 and J usage is TRBJ2-7; a weak D match, TRBD2 (6 bases). This clonotype was obtained from a man between 25 and 39 years old with Graves' ophthalmopathy. Sequenced input: blood. The CDR3, as DNA: TGTGCCAGGAGGGGTGGGAGGCTCCCCTCGGACGAGCAGTACTTC. It encodes CARRGGRLPSDEQYF.